This paragraph covers one T cell receptor beta chain sequence. Germline CDR1 and CDR2: SGHRS and YFSETQ. This CDR3 region has 15 residues. The ends were cut back, 0 bases at V and 2 bases at J, with 11 bases in the middle. The data belong to a study of blood T cell repertoires in COVID-19. Original processing methods: How many nucleated cells were present was estimated from reference gene primer amplification. This table comes from immunoSEQ multiplex PCR, and its TCRdb copy is limited to in-frame clones, with some not included. V and J calls and clone size are those listed in that table; D and trimming were worked out from the DNA. The table includes roughly 86,000 clones, around four fifths detected once.

The receptor was isolated from a man aged 50-60 years with acute or convalescent COVID-19. This chain links TRBV5-1 with TRBJ1-1, with D possibly being TRBD1 (5 bases). The sample comprised peripheral blood. This chain's CDR3 is CASSLGLTANTEAFF. The CDR3 nucleotides read TGCGCCAGCAGCTTGGGATTGACAGCAAACACTGAAGCTTTCTTT. The full variable domain, completed using reference TRBV5-1 and TRBJ1-1, is KAGVTQTPRYLIKTRGQQVTLSCSPISGHRSVSWYQQTPGQGLQFLFEYFSETQRNKGNFPGRFSGRQFSNSRSEMNVSTLELGDSALYLCASSLGLTANTEAFFGQGTRLTVV.